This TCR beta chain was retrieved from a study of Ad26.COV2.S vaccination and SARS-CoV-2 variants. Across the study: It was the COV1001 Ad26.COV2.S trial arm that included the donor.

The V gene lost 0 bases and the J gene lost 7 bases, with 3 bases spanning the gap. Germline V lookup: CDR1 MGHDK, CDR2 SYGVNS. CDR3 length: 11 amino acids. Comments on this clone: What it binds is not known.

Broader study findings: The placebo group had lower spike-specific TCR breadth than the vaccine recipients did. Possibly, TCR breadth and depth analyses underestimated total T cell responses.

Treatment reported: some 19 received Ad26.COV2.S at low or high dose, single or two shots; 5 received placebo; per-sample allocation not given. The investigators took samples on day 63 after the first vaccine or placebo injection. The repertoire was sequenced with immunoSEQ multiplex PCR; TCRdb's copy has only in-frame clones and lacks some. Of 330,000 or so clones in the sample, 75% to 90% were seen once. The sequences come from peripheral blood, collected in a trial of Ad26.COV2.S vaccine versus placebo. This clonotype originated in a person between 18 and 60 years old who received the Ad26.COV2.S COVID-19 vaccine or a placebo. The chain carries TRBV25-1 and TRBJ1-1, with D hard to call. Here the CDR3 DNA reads TGTGCCAGCAGTGAATATCGTGAAGCTTTCTTT. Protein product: CASSEYREAFF.